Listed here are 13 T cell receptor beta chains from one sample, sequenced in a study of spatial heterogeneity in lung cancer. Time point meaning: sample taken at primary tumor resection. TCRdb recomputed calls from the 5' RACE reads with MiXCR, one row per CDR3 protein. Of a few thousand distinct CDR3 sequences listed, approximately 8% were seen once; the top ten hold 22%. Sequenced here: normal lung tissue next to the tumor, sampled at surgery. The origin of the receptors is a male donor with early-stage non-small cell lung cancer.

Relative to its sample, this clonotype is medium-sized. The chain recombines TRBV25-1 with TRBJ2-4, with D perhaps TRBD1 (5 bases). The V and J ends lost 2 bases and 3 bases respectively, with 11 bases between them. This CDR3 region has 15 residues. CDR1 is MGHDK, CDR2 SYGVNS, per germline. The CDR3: CASSEVIGVKNIQYF. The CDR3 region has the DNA TGTGCCAGCAGTGAAGTTATAGGGGTCAAAAACATTCAGTACTTC.

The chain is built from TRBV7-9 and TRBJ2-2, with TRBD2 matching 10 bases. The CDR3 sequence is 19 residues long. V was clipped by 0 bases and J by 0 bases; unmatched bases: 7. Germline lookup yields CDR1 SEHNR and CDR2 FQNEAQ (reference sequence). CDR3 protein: CASSLARLAGATNTGELFF. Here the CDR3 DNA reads TGTGCCAGCAGCTTAGCTCGTCTAGCGGGAGCTACGAACACCGGGGAGCTGTTTTTT. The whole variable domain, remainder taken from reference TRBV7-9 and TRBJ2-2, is DTGVSQNPRHKITKRGQNVTFRCDPISEHNRLYWYRQTLGQGPEFLTYFQNEAQLEKSRLLSDRFSAERPKGSFSTLEIQRTEQGDSAMYLCASSLARLAGATNTGELFFGEGSRLTVL.

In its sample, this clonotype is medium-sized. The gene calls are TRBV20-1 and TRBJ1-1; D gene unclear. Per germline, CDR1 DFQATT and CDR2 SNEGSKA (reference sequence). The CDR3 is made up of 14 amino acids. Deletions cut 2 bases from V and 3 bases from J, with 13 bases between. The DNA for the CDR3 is TGCAGTGCTAGATACGGAGGGAGGGACACTGAAGCTTTCTTT. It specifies CSARYGGRDTEAFF.

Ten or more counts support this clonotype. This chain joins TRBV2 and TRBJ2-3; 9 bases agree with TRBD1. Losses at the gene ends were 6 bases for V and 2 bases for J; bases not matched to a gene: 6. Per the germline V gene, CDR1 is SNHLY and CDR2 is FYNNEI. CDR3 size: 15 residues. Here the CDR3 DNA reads TGTGCCAGCAGGGGGACAGGGACCCCCACAGATACGCAGTATTTT. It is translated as CASRGTGTPTDTQYF.

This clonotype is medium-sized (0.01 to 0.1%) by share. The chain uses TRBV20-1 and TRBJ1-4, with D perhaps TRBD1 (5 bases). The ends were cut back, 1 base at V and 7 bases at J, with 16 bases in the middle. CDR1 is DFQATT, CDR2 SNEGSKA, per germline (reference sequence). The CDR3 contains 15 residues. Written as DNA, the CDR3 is TGCAGTGCTAGAGTCCAGAGACAGACATCTGAAAAACTGTTTTTT. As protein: CSARVQRQTSEKLFF.

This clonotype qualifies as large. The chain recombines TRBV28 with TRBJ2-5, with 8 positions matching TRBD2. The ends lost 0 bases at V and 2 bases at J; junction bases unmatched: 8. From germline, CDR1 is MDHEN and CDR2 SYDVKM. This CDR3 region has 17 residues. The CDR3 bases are TGTGCCAGCAGTTTATGGACAGCGGGAGAAACTCAAGAGACCCAGTACTTC. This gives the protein CASSLWTAGETQETQYF.

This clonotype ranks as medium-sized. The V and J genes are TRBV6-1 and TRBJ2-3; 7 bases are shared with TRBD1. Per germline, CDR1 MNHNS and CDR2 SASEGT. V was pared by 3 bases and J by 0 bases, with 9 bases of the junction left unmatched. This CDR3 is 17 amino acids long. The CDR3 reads CASSDNPGTASTDTQYF. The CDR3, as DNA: TGTGCCAGCAGTGATAACCCCGGGACAGCCAGCACAGATACGCAGTATTTT.

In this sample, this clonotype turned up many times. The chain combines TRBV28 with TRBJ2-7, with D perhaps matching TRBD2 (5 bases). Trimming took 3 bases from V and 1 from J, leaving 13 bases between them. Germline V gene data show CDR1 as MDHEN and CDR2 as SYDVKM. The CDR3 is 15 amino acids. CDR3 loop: CASSFLDGNSYEQYF. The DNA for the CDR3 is TGTGCCAGCAGTTTTTTGGACGGGAATTCCTACGAGCAGTACTTC.

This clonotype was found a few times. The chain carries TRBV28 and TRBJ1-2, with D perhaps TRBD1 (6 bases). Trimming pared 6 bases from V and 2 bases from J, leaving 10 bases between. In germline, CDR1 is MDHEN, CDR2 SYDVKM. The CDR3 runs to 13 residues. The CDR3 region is CASRPGTNYGYTF. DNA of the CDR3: TGTGCCAGCAGGCCCGGGACAAACTATGGCTACACCTTC.

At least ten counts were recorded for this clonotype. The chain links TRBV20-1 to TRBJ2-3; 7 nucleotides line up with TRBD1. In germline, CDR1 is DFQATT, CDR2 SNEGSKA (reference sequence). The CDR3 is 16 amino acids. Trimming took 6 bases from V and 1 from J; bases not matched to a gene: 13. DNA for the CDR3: TGCAGTGCCTCCGCCATGGGGCAGGGGGGCACAGATACGCAGTATTTT. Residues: CSASAMGQGGTDTQYF.

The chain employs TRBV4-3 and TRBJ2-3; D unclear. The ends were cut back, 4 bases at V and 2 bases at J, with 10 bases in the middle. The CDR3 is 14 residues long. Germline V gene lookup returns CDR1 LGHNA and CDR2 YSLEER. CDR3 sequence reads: CASSLSGPTDTQYF. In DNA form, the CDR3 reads TGCGCCAGCAGCCTATCCGGGCCCACAGATACGCAGTATTTT.

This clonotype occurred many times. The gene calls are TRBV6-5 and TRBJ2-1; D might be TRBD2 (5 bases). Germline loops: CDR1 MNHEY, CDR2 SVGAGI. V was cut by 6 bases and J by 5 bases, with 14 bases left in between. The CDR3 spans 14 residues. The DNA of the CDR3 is TGTGCCAGCAGGGAGCCCCTCGGGGACAATGAGCAGTTCTTC. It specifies CASREPLGDNEQFF.

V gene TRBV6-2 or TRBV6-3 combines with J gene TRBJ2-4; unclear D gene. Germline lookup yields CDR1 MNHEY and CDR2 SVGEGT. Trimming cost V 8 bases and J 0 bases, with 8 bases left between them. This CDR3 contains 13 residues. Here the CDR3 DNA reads TGTGCCAGCGTAGGAATAGCCAAAAACATTCAGTACTTC. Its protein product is CASVGIAKNIQYF.